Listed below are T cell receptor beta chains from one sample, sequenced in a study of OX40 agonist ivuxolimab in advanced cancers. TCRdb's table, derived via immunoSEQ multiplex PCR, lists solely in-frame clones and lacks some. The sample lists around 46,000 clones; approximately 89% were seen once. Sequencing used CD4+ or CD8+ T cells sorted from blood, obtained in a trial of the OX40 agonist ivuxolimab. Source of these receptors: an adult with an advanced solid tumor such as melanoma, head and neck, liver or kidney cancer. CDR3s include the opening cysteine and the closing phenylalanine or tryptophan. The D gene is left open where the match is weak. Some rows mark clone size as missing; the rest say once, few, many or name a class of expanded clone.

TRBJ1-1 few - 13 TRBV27 CASSLTANTEAFF TGTGCCAGCAGTTTAACGGCGAACACTGAAGCTTTCTTT
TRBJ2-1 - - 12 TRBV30 CAWSAGGNEQFF TGTGCCTGGAGTGCTGGCGGGAATGAGCAGTTCTTC
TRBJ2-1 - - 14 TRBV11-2 CASSFENRVNEQFF TGTGCCAGCAGCTTCGAGAACAGGGTGAATGAGCAGTTCTTC
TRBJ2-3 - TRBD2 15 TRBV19 CASSMGGGSTDTQYF TGTGCCAGTAGTATGGGCGGGGGGAGCACAGATACGCAGTATTTT
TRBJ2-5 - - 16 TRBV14 CASSQDRLSPKETQYF TGTGCCAGCAGCCAAGATCGTCTGAGCCCCAAAGAGACCCAGTACTTC
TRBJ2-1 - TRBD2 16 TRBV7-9 CASSLYPAGAYNEQFF TGTGCCAGCAGCTTATATCCAGCGGGAGCCTACAATGAGCAGTTCTTC
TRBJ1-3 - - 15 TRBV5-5 CASSLVGASGNTIYF TGTGCCAGCAGCTTGGTAGGGGCTTCTGGAAACACCATATATTTT
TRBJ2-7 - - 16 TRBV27 CASSLLGALVDYEQYF TGTGCCAGCAGTTTATTGGGGGCCCTCGTGGACTACGAGCAGTACTTC
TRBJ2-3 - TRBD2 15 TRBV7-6 CASSLQASGGDTQYF TGTGCCAGCAGCTTACAGGCTAGCGGGGGAGATACGCAGTATTTT
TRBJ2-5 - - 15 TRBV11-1 CASSGGGPSQETQYF TGTGCCAGCAGCGGAGGGGGCCCCTCTCAAGAGACCCAGTACTTC
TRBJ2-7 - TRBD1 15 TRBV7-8 CASSLGRDSSYEQYF TGTGCCAGCAGCTTAGGTCGGGACAGTTCCTACGAGCAGTACTTC
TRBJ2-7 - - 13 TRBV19 CASSDVAGFEQYF TGTGCCAGTAGTGATGTCGCTGGTTTCGAGCAGTACTTC
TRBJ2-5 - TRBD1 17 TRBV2 CASSEYGTGEYQETQYF TGTGCCAGCAGTGAATACGGGACAGGAGAGTACCAAGAGACCCAGTACTTC
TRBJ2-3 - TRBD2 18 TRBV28 CASSLGLAGDPTADTQYF TGTGCCAGCAGTTTAGGACTAGCGGGAGATCCTACGGCAGATACGCAGTATTTT
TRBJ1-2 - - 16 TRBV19 CASSISTLVNLGGYTF TGTGCCAGTAGTATAAGCACTTTGGTCAATCTGGGTGGCTACACCTTC
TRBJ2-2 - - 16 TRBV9 CASSPSGTGNTGELFF TGTGCCAGCAGCCCCTCCGGGACCGGGAACACCGGGGAGCTGTTTTTT
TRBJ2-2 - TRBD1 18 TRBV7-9 CASSSDREVPRRTGELFF TGTGCCAGCAGCTCGGACAGGGAGGTTCCGCGGAGGACCGGGGAGCTGTTTTTT
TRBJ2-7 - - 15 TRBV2 CASRDPPRTTYEQYF TGTGCCAGCAGAGACCCCCCCCGGACGACCTACGAGCAGTACTTC
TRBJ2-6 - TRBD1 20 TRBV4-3 CASSQEYWTGTLSGANVLTF TGCGCCAGCAGCCAAGAGTATTGGACAGGGACCCTCTCTGGGGCCAACGTCCTGACTTTC
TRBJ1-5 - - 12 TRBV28 CASSFGGQPQHF TGTGCCAGCAGTTTCGGTGGGCAGCCCCAGCATTTT
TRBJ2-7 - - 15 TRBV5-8 CASSLDGGPAYEQYF TGTGCCAGCAGCTTGGATGGGGGGCCCGCCTACGAGCAGTACTTC
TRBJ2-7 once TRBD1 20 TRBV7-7 CASSLVRLGTGDPKGYEQYF TGTGCTAGCAGCTTAGTCCGCCTAGGGACAGGGGACCCTAAGGGGTACGAGCAGTACTTC
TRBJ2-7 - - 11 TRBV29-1 CSVEWDYEQYF TGCAGCGTTGAATGGGACTACGAGCAGTACTTC
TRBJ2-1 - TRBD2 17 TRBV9 CASSASLAGGPYNEQFF TGTGCCAGCAGCGCGAGCCTAGCGGGAGGCCCGTACAATGAGCAGTTCTTC
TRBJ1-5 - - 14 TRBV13 CASSLGDRGQPQHF TGTGCCAGCAGCTTAGGAGACCGGGGACAGCCCCAGCATTTT
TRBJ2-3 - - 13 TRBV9 CASTPSEGDTQYF TGTGCCAGCACTCCTAGCGAGGGGGATACGCAGTATTTT
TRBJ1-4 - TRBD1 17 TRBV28 CASRPNGMDREGEKLFF TGTGCCAGCAGACCAAATGGGATGGACAGGGAGGGTGAAAAACTGTTTTTT
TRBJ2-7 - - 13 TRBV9 CASSVGSDTEQYF TGTGCCAGCAGCGTAGGATCGGACACCGAGCAGTACTTC
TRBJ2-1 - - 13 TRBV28 CASSLLRYNEQFF TGTGCCAGCAGTTTATTACGTTACAATGAGCAGTTCTTC